Described below is a single T cell receptor (beta chain) sequence and its context. Antigen unknown. This record belongs to a study of cytomegalovirus exposure and HLA in healthy donors. General study points: Earlier findings revealed that most TCR beta V segments proved productive either about 87% or about 30% of the time. Reported results showed that the classifier diagnosed cytomegalovirus status with high specificity and sensitivity. TCR beta V- and J-gene trimming was later associated with a missense DCLRE1C variant.

This CDR3 has 13 amino acids. The germline V gene encodes CDR1 SNHLY and CDR2 FYNNEI. V lost 8 bases to trimming and J lost 3 bases; unmatched junction nucleotides: 4. With 60 Vbeta and 13 Jbeta primers, the PCR was carried out. Clones were read by immunoSEQ multiplex PCR, and TCRdb kept only the in-frame ones, dropping some. Among some 120,000 clones listed, roughly 83% were seen once. The TCR originated in a man younger than 35 in good health and CMV-seropositive. The source material was PBMCs. The J gene is TRBJ2-7, the V gene TRBV2; 10 nucleotides align to TRBD1. CDR3 coding DNA: TGTGCCAGCCGGGACAGGGGTGTCTACGAGCAGTACTTC. It codes for CASRDRGVYEQYF.